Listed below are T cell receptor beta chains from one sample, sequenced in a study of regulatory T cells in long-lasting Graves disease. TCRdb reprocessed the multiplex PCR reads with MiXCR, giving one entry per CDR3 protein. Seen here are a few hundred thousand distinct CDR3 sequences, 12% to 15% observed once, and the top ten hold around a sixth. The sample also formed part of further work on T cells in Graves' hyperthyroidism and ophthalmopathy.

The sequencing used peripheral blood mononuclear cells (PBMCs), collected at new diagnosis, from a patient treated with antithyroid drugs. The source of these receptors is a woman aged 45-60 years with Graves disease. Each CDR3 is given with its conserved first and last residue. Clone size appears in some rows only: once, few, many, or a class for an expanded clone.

CDR3aa: CASSLQGSDTQYF
j_gene: TRBJ2-3
abundance: -
v_gene: TRBV5-4

CDR3aa: CSASKRASSYEQYF
j_gene: TRBJ2-7
abundance: -
v_gene: TRBV20-1

CDR3aa: CASSPAQPGNNEQFF
j_gene: TRBJ2-1
abundance: few
v_gene: TRBV5-1

CDR3aa: CASSKGQGHTEAFF
j_gene: TRBJ1-1
abundance: many
v_gene: TRBV6-1

CDR3aa: CASSLGLGIQMTGNTIYF
j_gene: TRBJ1-3
abundance: many
v_gene: TRBV12-3/TRBV12-4

CDR3aa: CASSLPSGSSYNEQFF
j_gene: TRBJ2-1
abundance: many
v_gene: TRBV11-2

CDR3aa: CASSLYQGGVYNEQFF
j_gene: TRBJ2-1
abundance: many
v_gene: TRBV11-1

CDR3aa: CASSLSGRSGINGELFF
j_gene: TRBJ2-2
abundance: -
v_gene: TRBV7-9

CDR3aa: CASSWGSAHEQYF
j_gene: TRBJ2-7
abundance: many
v_gene: TRBV6-9

CDR3aa: CASSLNVWGQVLYEQYF
j_gene: TRBJ2-7
abundance: few
v_gene: TRBV28

CDR3aa: CASSIETSLAQYF
j_gene: TRBJ2-5
abundance: -
v_gene: TRBV19

CDR3aa: CAISEGLPISYEQYF
j_gene: TRBJ2-7
abundance: few
v_gene: TRBV10-3

CDR3aa: CSAPNQRENYEQYF
j_gene: TRBJ2-7
abundance: many
v_gene: TRBV20-1

CDR3aa: CASSGGGLAGLTDTQYF
j_gene: TRBJ2-3
abundance: few
v_gene: TRBV9

CDR3aa: CASSQEAGVTDTQYF
j_gene: TRBJ2-3
abundance: many
v_gene: TRBV3-1

CDR3aa: CAISESRGSSYNEQFF
j_gene: TRBJ2-1
abundance: few
v_gene: TRBV10-3

CDR3aa: CASSRIQDEQFF
j_gene: TRBJ2-1
abundance: few
v_gene: TRBV9

CDR3aa: CASSLGTADPYEQYF
j_gene: TRBJ2-7
abundance: many
v_gene: TRBV5-5

CDR3aa: CASLAPSWETQYF
j_gene: TRBJ2-5
abundance: few
v_gene: TRBV2

CDR3aa: CASSIQGLAGVIGEQFF
j_gene: TRBJ2-1
abundance: few
v_gene: TRBV5-1

CDR3aa: CASSLTEPYNEQFF
j_gene: TRBJ2-1
abundance: many
v_gene: TRBV6-1

CDR3aa: CASSQVLSRDTQYF
j_gene: TRBJ2-3
abundance: -
v_gene: TRBV4-1

CDR3aa: CSANQQGTGNTIYF
j_gene: TRBJ1-3
abundance: many
v_gene: TRBV20-1

CDR3aa: CASSYPGPRIQETQYF
j_gene: TRBJ2-5
abundance: few
v_gene: TRBV6-2/TRBV6-3

CDR3aa: CASRARDSIETQYF
j_gene: TRBJ2-5
abundance: few
v_gene: TRBV6-1

CDR3aa: CSAPSATYEQYF
j_gene: TRBJ2-7
abundance: many
v_gene: TRBV20-1

CDR3aa: CASSLAASAAGELFF
j_gene: TRBJ2-2
abundance: -
v_gene: TRBV28

CDR3aa: CASSPGVYNEQFF
j_gene: TRBJ2-1
abundance: many
v_gene: TRBV28

CDR3aa: CASGGRDTDTQYF
j_gene: TRBJ2-3
abundance: many
v_gene: TRBV4-1

CDR3aa: CASSQEYGRPEAQYF
j_gene: TRBJ2-5
abundance: few
v_gene: TRBV3-1

CDR3aa: CASSDSQGGGYTF
j_gene: TRBJ1-2
abundance: few
v_gene: TRBV2

CDR3aa: CASSIGLAGVDEQFF
j_gene: TRBJ2-1
abundance: few
v_gene: TRBV19

CDR3aa: CASRQTGSFGYTF
j_gene: TRBJ1-2
abundance: few
v_gene: TRBV6-2/TRBV6-3

CDR3aa: CASSSTGYKAFF
j_gene: -
abundance: many
v_gene: TRBV11-2

CDR3aa: CAIRIRLAGLGDEQFF
j_gene: TRBJ2-1
abundance: many
v_gene: TRBV10-3

CDR3aa: CASSSTPNTEAFF
j_gene: TRBJ1-1
abundance: many
v_gene: TRBV5-1

CDR3aa: CASRAEKTSGADTQYF
j_gene: TRBJ2-3
abundance: many
v_gene: TRBV2

CDR3aa: CSARTSGETQYF
j_gene: -
abundance: few
v_gene: TRBV20-1

CDR3aa: CASSGTYGYTF
j_gene: TRBJ1-2
abundance: -
v_gene: TRBV28

CDR3aa: CASSSETQYF
j_gene: TRBJ2-5
abundance: many
v_gene: TRBV7-9

CDR3aa: CASSRDNEKLFF
j_gene: TRBJ1-4
abundance: -
v_gene: TRBV10-1

CDR3aa: CAWSVSGWSHSYEQYF
j_gene: TRBJ2-7
abundance: few
v_gene: TRBV30

CDR3aa: CASSYSFSALATVQETQYF
j_gene: TRBJ2-5
abundance: many
v_gene: TRBV6-5

CDR3aa: CSDLQGTYGYTF
j_gene: TRBJ1-2
abundance: -
v_gene: TRBV20-1

CDR3aa: CASSPYRVGTNEKLFF
j_gene: TRBJ1-4
abundance: many
v_gene: TRBV28

CDR3aa: CASSPDRENYGYTF
j_gene: TRBJ1-2
abundance: few
v_gene: TRBV3-1

CDR3aa: CASSLSGGPFNEQFF
j_gene: TRBJ2-1
abundance: many
v_gene: TRBV28

CDR3aa: CAWSVGLAGAYNEQFF
j_gene: TRBJ2-1
abundance: few
v_gene: TRBV30

CDR3aa: CASSQGRGAHIQYF
j_gene: TRBJ2-4
abundance: -
v_gene: TRBV4-1

CDR3aa: CSVPVGGGLSYNEQFF
j_gene: TRBJ2-1
abundance: many
v_gene: TRBV29-1

CDR3aa: CASSYGTSRYNEQFF
j_gene: TRBJ2-1
abundance: few
v_gene: TRBV6-5

CDR3aa: CASSKLNRQPDTQYF
j_gene: TRBJ2-3
abundance: few
v_gene: TRBV9